Sequencing of this T cell receptor beta chain was carried out in a study of blood T cell repertoires in COVID-19. Overall study: The samples span acute and convalescent COVID-19 from the United States, Italy and Spain. Sample material is recorded as cDNA or gDNA derived from T cells, B-cell-depleted T cells, or PBMCs.

Original analysis: Scientists estimated how many nucleated cells there were by amplifying reference gene primers. Generated by immunoSEQ multiplex PCR, the TCRdb table keeps only in-frame clones and is missing some. Clone size and V and J calls were adopted from that table, with D and trimming inferred from the DNA. The sample lists about 140,000 clones; 75% to 85% were seen once. The CDR3 is made up of 17 amino acids. The TCR comes from a woman over 75 with active or convalescent COVID-19. Sequences were obtained from peripheral blood. The chain is built from TRBV21-1 and TRBJ1-5; TRBD1, as called in the table, went unchecked against the DNA. TRBV21-1 has pseudogene status. The DNA for the CDR3 is TGTGCCAGCAGCATCGAAAGAGACAGGGGCAGCAATCAGCCCCAGCATTTT. This encodes CASSIERDRGSNQPQHF.